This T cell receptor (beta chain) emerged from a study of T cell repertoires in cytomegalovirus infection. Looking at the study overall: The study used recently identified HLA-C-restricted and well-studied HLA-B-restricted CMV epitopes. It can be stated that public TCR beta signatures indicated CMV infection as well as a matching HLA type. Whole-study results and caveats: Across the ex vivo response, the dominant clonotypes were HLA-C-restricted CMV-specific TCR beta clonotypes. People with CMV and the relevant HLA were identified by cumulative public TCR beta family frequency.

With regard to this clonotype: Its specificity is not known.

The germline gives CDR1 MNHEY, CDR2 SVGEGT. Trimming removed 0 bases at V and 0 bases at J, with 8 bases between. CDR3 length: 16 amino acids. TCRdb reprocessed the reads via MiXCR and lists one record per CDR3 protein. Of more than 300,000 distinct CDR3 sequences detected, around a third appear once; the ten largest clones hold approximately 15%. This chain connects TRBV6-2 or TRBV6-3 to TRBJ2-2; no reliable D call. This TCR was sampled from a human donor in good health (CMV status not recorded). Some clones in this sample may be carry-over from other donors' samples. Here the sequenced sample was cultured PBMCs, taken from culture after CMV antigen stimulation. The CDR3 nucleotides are TGTGCCAGCAGTTACTCGGCAGGCTCGAACACCGGGGAGCTGTTTTTT. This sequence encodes CASSYSAGSNTGELFF.